This T cell receptor beta chain stems from a study of metastatic and nonmetastatic thyroid tumors. The wider study: A comparison of repertoires was made across blood and tumor or nodule tissue from malignant and benign thyroid patients.

This clone was seen a handful of times. TCRdb re-analyzed the PCR reads using MiXCR. The sample has approximately 29,000 clones; about 30% are singletons. The V end was cut by 0 bases, the J end by 4 bases, with 9 bases between. Germline CDR1 MNHEY, CDR2 SVGEGT. The CDR3 runs to 14 residues. Thyroid surgery was performed in patients who had received no treatment beforehand. The chain employs TRBV6-2 or TRBV6-3 and TRBJ1-1; D is undetermined. This TCR was sampled from a female donor with papillary thyroid cancer or a benign thyroid nodule (not recorded which). Some clones in this sample may be carry-over from other donors' samples. The sample taken for sequencing was blood. The CDR3 here is CASSYSIGGTEAFF. Here the CDR3 DNA reads TGTGCCAGCAGTTACTCGATTGGTGGCACTGAAGCTTTCTTT.